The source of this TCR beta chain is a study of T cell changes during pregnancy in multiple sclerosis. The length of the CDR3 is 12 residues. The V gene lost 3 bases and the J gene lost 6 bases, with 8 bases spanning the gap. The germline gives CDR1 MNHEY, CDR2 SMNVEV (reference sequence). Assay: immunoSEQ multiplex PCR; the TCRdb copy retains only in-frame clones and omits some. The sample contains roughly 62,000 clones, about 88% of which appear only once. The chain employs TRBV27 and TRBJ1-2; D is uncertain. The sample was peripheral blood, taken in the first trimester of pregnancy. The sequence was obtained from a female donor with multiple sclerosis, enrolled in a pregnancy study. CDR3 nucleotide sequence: TGTGCCAGCAGTTTGGGAGGGAATGGCTACACCTTC. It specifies CASSLGGNGYTF.